This T cell receptor (beta chain) derives from a study of T cells in Graves' hyperthyroidism and ophthalmopathy. The CDR3 has 20 residues. Germline CDR1 is SGHTA and CDR2 is FQGNSA. Trimming stripped 0 bases from V and 0 bases from J, with 21 bases between. Whole-study results and caveats: A model built on 13 V-J features separated ophthalmopathy from stable hyperthyroidism. Model predictions of ophthalmopathy came a median approximately 6.8 months before onset.

Ophthalmopathy patients had Clinical Activity Score at least 3, NOSPECS grade at least 4, duration under 3 months. Clinical symptoms, serum thyroxine, TRAb, thyroid ultrasound and orbital computed tomography established diagnosis. What was amplified from RNA transcripts were TCR beta CDR3 regions. A first-round RT-PCR of the TCR CDR3 used the HTBI primer set. TCRdb analysed the multiplex PCR reads with MiXCR anew, one entry per CDR3 protein. This repertoire shows 250,000 to 400,000 distinct CDR3 sequences, roughly an eighth found once; its top ten account for about a third. Note on this clonotype: Antigen unknown. This may be a read error, as it is one base from a much larger clone.

Sequenced material: blood. The sequence came from a woman aged 40 to 50 with Graves' ophthalmopathy. The chain combines TRBV7-2 with TRBJ2-4; possibly TRBD1 for D (6 bases). This CDR3 is CASSLALDSLPNLAKNIQYF. The CDR3 region has the DNA TGTGCCAGCAGCTTAGCGCTGGACAGCCTTCCAAACTTAGCCAAAAACATTCAGTACTTC.